Listed below are T cell receptor beta chains from one sample, sequenced in a study of technical replicates of blood from a few donors. The table came from immunoSEQ multiplex PCR; TCRdb's copy has only in-frame clones and leaves some out. The sample shows tens of thousands of clones, around 93% of them seen only once. Sequencing input: T cells isolated from PBMCs. These receptors all come from a human donor in good health. Each CDR3 is given with its conserved first and last residue. The D gene is left open where the match is weak. The size of a clone is reported for some rows only, either as once, few or many, or as a class for expanded clones.

j_call d_call clone_size v_call cdr3_aa cdr3_nt
TRBJ1-1 NA NA TRBV6-5 CASSSYRIMNTEAFF TGTGCCAGCAGTTCCTACAGGATTATGAACACTGAAGCTTTCTTT
TRBJ2-1 NA NA TRBV2 CASGLSQYNEQFF TGTGCCAGCGGACTTTCCCAATACAATGAGCAGTTCTTC
TRBJ2-5 TRBD1 NA TRBV19 CASMDRGYQTQYF TGTGCCAGTATGGACAGGGGGTATCAGACCCAGTACTTC
TRBJ1-5 TRBD1 NA TRBV7-2 CASRRQGAGGNQPQHF TGTGCCAGCAGGCGACAGGGGGCCGGGGGCAATCAGCCCCAGCATTTT
TRBJ2-1 TRBD2 NA TRBV15 CATSREKLAVYEQFF TGTGCCACCAGCAGAGAGAAACTAGCGGTATATGAGCAGTTCTTC
TRBJ2-1 NA NA TRBV9 CASSPLTAPVGNEQFF TGTGCCAGCAGCCCCCTCACAGCTCCAGTAGGCAATGAGCAGTTCTTC
TRBJ1-1 TRBD1 once TRBV28 CASSLGQTGTEAFF TGTGCCAGCAGTTTGGGACAGACGGGCACTGAAGCTTTCTTT
TRBJ1-3 NA NA TRBV4-3 CASSALGGDSGNTIYF TGCGCCAGCAGCGCCCTAGGGGGAGACTCTGGAAACACCATATATTTT
TRBJ2-3 NA NA TRBV27 CASSFTVYLGQGLTDTQYF TGTGCCAGCAGTTTCACAGTATACCTTGGGCAGGGATTAACAGATACGCAGTATTTT
TRBJ2-1 TRBD2 NA TRBV2 CASLHLAGASYNEQFF TGTGCCAGCCTACACTTAGCGGGAGCGTCCTACAATGAGCAGTTCTTC
TRBJ1-5 NA NA TRBV28 CATFVSNQPQHF TGTGCCACCTTCGTTAGCAATCAGCCCCAGCATTTT
TRBJ2-3 NA NA TRBV5-5 CASSSFSGSEDTQYF TGTGCCAGCAGCTCCTTTAGCGGCTCGGAAGATACGCAGTATTTT
TRBJ1-5 NA once TRBV4-2 CASSQSRVSNQPQHF TGTGCCAGCAGCCAATCCAGGGTCTCCAATCAGCCCCAGCATTTT
TRBJ1-5 TRBD1 once TRBV7-8 CASSPTGGEGQPQHF TGTGCCAGCAGCCCTACAGGGGGCGAGGGTCAGCCCCAGCATTTT
TRBJ2-2 NA NA TRBV9 CASSFPAELSGELFF TGTGCCAGCAGCTTTCCAGCGGAATTATCGGGGGAGCTGTTTTTT
TRBJ2-7 NA NA TRBV15 CATSETGHSYEQYF TGTGCCACCAGCGAGACGGGACACTCCTACGAGCAGTACTTC
TRBJ1-4 NA NA TRBV4-3 CASSQFQSLPSPGTNEKLFF TGCGCCAGCAGCCAATTCCAAAGTTTACCTTCGCCCGGTACTAATGAAAAACTGTTTTTT
TRBJ2-1 NA NA TRBV10-3 CAISDRARGSSYNEQFF TGTGCCATCAGTGACAGGGCAAGGGGAAGCTCCTACAATGAGCAGTTCTTC
TRBJ1-1 NA NA TRBV5-1 CASSFLRSLDTEAFF TGCGCCAGCAGCTTTCTTCGGTCTCTGGACACTGAAGCTTTCTTT
TRBJ2-7 NA once TRBV25-1 CASSGTAPPSYEQYF TGTGCCAGCAGTGGGACAGCTCCCCCGAGCTACGAGCAGTACTTC
TRBJ1-5 NA NA TRBV19 CASSIHRDQPQHF TGTGCCAGTAGTATCCACAGAGATCAGCCCCAGCATTTT
TRBJ2-5 NA NA TRBV11-3 CASSLGGEYQETQYF TGTGCCAGCAGCTTAGGAGGCGAGTACCAAGAGACCCAGTACTTC
TRBJ1-5 TRBD1 NA TRBV19 CASHRGFNQPQHF TGTGCCAGCCACAGGGGGTTCAATCAGCCCCAGCATTTT
TRBJ1-4 TRBD1 NA TRBV4-3 CASSQDQATGYGKLFF TGCGCCAGCAGCCAAGATCAGGCGACAGGGTATGGAAAACTGTTTTTT
TRBJ1-2 NA NA TRBV11-1 CASSLERRLNYGYTF TGTGCCAGCAGCTTAGAACGGAGGCTGAACTATGGCTACACCTTC
TRBJ1-1 NA few TRBV4-2 CASSQDQGLGTEAFF TGTGCCAGCAGCCAAGATCAGGGGTTGGGGACTGAAGCTTTCTTT
TRBJ1-1 TRBD1 NA TRBV28 CASSLGTGREAFF TGTGCCAGCAGTCTAGGGACAGGGAGAGAAGCTTTCTTT
TRBJ2-3 NA NA TRBV5-4 CASSLGGQLTDTQYF TGTGCCAGCAGCTTGGGAGGTCAACTCACAGATACGCAGTATTTT
TRBJ2-1 TRBD1 NA TRBV27 CASSSDRDNEQFF TGTGCCAGCAGTTCGGACAGGGACAATGAGCAGTTCTTC
TRBJ2-7 NA NA TRBV5-1 CASSPDIGSYEQYF TGCGCCAGCAGCCCGGACATCGGGTCCTACGAGCAGTACTTC
TRBJ1-2 NA NA TRBV6-1 CASSASANYGYTF TGTGCCAGCAGCGCCTCGGCTAACTATGGCTACACCTTC
TRBJ2-7 TRBD2 NA TRBV5-1 CASSGGLAGLYEQYF TGCGCCAGCAGCGGGGGACTAGCGGGCCTCTACGAGCAGTACTTC
TRBJ2-3 NA NA TRBV18 CASSPTDRTTDTQYF TGTGCCAGCTCACCGACAGATCGTACCACAGATACGCAGTATTTT
TRBJ2-2 NA NA TRBV9 CASSGGWEGELFF TGTGCCAGCAGCGGGGGATGGGAGGGGGAGCTGTTTTTT
TRBJ2-1 NA NA TRBV11-3 CASSPEGSYNEQFF TGTGCCAGCAGCCCAGAGGGTTCCTACAATGAGCAGTTCTTC
TRBJ2-2 TRBD2 NA TRBV7-3 CASSLGLGDTGELFF TGTGCCAGCAGCTTGGGACTAGGGGACACCGGGGAGCTGTTTTTT
TRBJ1-1 TRBD1 NA TRBV27 CASSRGTGALNTEAFF TGTGCCAGCAGTAGGGGAACAGGGGCCTTGAACACTGAAGCTTTCTTT
TRBJ1-3 NA NA TRBV7-3 CASSLGPGNTIYF TGTGCCAGCAGCTTAGGGCCGGGAAACACCATATATTTT
TRBJ1-2 TRBD1 NA TRBV5-5 CASSFSGTGIVNYGYTF TGTGCCAGCAGCTTCTCCGGGACAGGGATAGTTAACTATGGCTACACCTTC
TRBJ2-7 TRBD1 NA TRBV7-3 CASSPGQGETYEQYF TGTGCCAGCAGCCCAGGACAGGGGGAAACCTACGAGCAGTACTTC
TRBJ2-7 TRBD2 NA TRBV7-9 CASSASGSLDEQYF TGTGCCAGCAGCGCCAGCGGGAGCCTCGACGAGCAGTACTTC
TRBJ2-2 NA NA TRBV30 CAEELGASGELFF TGTGCCGAAGAGTTGGGGGCTTCCGGGGAGCTGTTTTTT
TRBJ1-5 NA NA TRBV2 CASSERQGNQPQHF TGTGCCAGCAGTGAAAGGCAGGGCAATCAGCCCCAGCATTTT
TRBJ2-7 TRBD1 NA TRBV5-6 CASSLTGGDYEQYF TGTGCCAGCAGCTTGACAGGGGGCGACTACGAGCAGTACTTC
TRBJ1-1 NA NA TRBV4-3 CASSQFGSFEAFF TGCGCCAGCAGCCAATTTGGCAGTTTTGAAGCTTTCTTT
TRBJ1-1 TRBD1 NA TRBV7-2 CASSGRQGASEAFF TGTGCCAGCAGCGGGCGACAGGGGGCTTCTGAAGCTTTCTTT